Listed below are T cell receptor beta chains from one sample, sequenced in a study of CD8+CD57+ T cells in acquired aplastic anemia. TCRdb processed the reads anew with MiXCR; each CDR3 protein has one entry. The sample has roughly 170,000 distinct CDR3 sequences, less than 50% seen once. The sequenced material came from sorted CD4+, CD8+, or CD8+CD57+ T cells (not recorded which) from PBMCs. These TCRs come from a human donor with aplastic anemia. CDR3s include the opening cysteine and the closing phenylalanine or tryptophan. Fields, in order: V gene, CDR3 protein.

TRBV4-3	CASSQELGYEQYF
TRBV20-1	CSAQDSAYGYTF
TRBV9	CASTRGGGQGKETQYF
TRBV2	CASSEARGPFEQYF
TRBV4-1	CASSREQGNSPLHF
TRBV2	CASSVGRFPFTEAFF
TRBV24-1	CATSALGLAIDTQYF
TRBV20-1	CSARTQLVREAQYF
TRBV15	CATSRDGQTAQETQYF
TRBV7-2	CASSLVAGYSTQYF
TRBV10-1	CASSPSTVNTEAFF
TRBV11-2	CASSLVYATNEKLFF
TRBV19	CASSIRGEQYF
TRBV19	CASSIKGQAAYEQYF
TRBV10-3	CAICVGTEQETQYF
TRBV11-2	CASSTTGQGKSGNTIYF
TRBV2	CASSRTSGSTYEQYF
TRBV7-2	CASSSVGTAVYGYTF
TRBV5-5	CASSLPQGNYGYTF
TRBV20-1	CSASDPGKNTEAFF